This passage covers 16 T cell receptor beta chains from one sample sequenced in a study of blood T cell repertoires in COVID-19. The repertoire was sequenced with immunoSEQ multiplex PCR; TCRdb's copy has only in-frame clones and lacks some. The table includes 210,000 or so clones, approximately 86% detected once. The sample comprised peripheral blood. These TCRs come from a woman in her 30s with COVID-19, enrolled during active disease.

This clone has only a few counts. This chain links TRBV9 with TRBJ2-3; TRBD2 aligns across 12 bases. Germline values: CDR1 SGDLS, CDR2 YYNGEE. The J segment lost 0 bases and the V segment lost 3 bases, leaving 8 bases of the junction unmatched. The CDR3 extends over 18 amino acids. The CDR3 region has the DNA TGTGCCAGCAGCGCCCCTAGCGGGGGGGGGATTAGCACAGATACGCAGTATTTT. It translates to CASSAPSGGGISTDTQYF.

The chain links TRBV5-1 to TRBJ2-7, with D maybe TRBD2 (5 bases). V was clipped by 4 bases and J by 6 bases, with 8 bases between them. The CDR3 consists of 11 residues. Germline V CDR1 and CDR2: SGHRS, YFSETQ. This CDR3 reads CASSEGVEQYF. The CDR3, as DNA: TGCGCCAGCAGCGAGGGAGTCGAGCAGTACTTC. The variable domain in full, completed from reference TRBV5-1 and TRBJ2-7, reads KAGVTQTPRYLIKTRGQQVTLSCSPISGHRSVSWYQQTPGQGLQFLFEYFSETQRNKGNFPGRFSGRQFSNSRSEMNVSTLELGDSALYLCASSEGVEQYFGPGTRLTVT.

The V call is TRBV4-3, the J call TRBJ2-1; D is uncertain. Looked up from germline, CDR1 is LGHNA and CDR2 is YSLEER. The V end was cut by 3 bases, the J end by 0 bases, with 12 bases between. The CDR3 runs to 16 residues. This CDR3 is CASSQAPGGSYNEQFF. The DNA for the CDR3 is TGCGCCAGCAGCCAGGCCCCTGGCGGCTCCTACAATGAGCAGTTCTTC.

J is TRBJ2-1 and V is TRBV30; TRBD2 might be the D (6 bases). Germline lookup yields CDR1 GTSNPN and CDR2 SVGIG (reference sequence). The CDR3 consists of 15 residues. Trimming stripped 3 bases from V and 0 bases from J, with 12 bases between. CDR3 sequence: CAWSEGLSSYNEQFF. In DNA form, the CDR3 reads TGTGCCTGGAGCGAGGGACTCAGCTCCTACAATGAGCAGTTCTTC.

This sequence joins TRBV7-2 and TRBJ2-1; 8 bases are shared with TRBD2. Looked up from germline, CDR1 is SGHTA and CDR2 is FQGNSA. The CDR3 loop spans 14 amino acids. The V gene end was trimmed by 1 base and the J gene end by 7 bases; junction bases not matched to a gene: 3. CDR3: CASSLVAGGNEQFF. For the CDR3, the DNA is TGTGCCAGCAGCTTAGTGGCGGGAGGTAATGAGCAGTTCTTC.

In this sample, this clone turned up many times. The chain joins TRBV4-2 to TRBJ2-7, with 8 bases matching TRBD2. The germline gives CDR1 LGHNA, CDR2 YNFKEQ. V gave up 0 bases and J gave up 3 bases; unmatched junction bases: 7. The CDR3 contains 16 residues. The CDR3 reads CASSQDLETSGYEQYF. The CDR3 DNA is TGTGCCAGCAGCCAAGATTTAGAAACTAGCGGCTACGAGCAGTACTTC.

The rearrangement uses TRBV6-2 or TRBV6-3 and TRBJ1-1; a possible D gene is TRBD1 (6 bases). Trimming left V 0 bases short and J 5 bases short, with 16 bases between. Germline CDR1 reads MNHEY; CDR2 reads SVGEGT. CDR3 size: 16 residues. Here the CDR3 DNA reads TGTGCCAGCAGTTACTCGAGGGCGGGGGCGGCTACTGAAGCTTTCTTT. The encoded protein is CASSYSRAGAATEAFF.

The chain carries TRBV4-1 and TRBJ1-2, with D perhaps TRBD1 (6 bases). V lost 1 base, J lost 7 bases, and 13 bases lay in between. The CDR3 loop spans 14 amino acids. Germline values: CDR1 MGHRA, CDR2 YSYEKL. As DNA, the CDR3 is TGCGCCAGCAGCCAAGTGGGGGGGGCTGGTGGCTACACCTTC. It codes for CASSQVGGAGGYTF.

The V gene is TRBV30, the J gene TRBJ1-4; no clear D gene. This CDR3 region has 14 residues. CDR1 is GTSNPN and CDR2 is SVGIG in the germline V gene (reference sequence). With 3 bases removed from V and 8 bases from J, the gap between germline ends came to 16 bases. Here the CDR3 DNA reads TGTGCCTGGAGCGGAGTTGAAGTTCGGGAAAAACTGTTTTTT. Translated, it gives CAWSGVEVREKLFF.

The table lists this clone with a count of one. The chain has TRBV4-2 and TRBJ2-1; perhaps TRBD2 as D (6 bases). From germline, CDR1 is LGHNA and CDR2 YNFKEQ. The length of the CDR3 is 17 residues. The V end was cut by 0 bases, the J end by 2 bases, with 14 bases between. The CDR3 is CASSQDLGRDPYNEQFF. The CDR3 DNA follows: TGTGCCAGCAGCCAAGATTTGGGGCGGGACCCCTACAATGAGCAGTTCTTC.

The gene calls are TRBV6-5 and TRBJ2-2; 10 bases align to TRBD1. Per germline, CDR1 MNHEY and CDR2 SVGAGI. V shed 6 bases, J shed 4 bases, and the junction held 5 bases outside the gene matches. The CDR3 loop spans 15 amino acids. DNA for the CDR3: TGTGCCAGCAGACCCGGACAGGGGGGCACCGGGGAGCTGTTTTTT. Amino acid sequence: CASRPGQGGTGELFF.

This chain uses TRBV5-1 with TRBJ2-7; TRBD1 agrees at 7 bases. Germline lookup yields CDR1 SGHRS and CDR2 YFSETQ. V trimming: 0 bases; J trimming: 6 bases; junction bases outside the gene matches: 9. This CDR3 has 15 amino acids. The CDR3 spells CASSLALDRRSEQYF. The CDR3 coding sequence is TGCGCCAGCAGCTTGGCTTTGGACAGGAGAAGCGAGCAGTACTTC.

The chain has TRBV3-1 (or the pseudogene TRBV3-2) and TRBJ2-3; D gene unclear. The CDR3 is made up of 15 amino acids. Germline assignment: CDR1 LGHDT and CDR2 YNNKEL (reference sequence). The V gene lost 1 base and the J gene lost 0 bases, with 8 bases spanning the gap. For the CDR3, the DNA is TGTGCCAGCAGCCAAGTGGCTGCAAGCACAGATACGCAGTATTTT. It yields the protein CASSQVAASTDTQYF.

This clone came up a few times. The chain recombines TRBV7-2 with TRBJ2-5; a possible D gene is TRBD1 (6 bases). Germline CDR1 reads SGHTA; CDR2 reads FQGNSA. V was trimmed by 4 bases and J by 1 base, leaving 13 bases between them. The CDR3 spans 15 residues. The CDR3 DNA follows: TGTGCCAGCAGCTCCCAGGGGATTAGCCAAGAGACCCAGTACTTC. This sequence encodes CASSSQGISQETQYF.

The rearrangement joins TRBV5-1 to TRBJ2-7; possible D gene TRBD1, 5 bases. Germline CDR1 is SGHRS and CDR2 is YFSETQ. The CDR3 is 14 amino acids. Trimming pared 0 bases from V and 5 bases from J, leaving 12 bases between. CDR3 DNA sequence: TGCGCCAGCAGCTTGGGGGGCTACTTGGACGAGCAGTACTTC. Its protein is CASSLGGYLDEQYF.

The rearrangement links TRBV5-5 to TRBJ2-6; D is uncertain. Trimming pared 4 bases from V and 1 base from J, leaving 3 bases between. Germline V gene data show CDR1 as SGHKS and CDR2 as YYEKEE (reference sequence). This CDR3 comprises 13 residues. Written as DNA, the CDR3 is TGTGCCAGCAGCCCATCTGGGGCCAACGTCCTGACTTTC. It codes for CASSPSGANVLTF.